This is a list of T cell receptor beta chains from one sample in a study of identical twins. TCRdb independently ran MiXCR on the 5' RACE reads; one entry per CDR3 protein. The data contain 1.5 million to 2 million distinct CDR3 sequences, less than 40% of them singletons. The material sequenced was cord blood. These receptors were taken from a newborn girl in good health. The CDR3 runs from the conserved cysteine through the conserved F or W. D genes are given only for firm matches. Clone size, where shown, is once, few, many, or a class for clones that have expanded.

d_gene	abundance	v_gene	j_gene	CDR3nt	CDR3aa
NA	NA	TRBV19	TRBJ1-2	TGTGCCAGTAAGACGGGTTTATACGGCTACACCTTC	CASKTGLYGYTF
NA	NA	TRBV20-1	TRBJ2-3	TGCAGTGCGCCCGGACTTATTAGCACAGATACGCAGTATTTT	CSAPGLISTDTQYF
TRBD2	few	TRBV20-1	TRBJ2-7	TGCAGTGCTGGTTTTGGGAGCGGGAGGGCTTCCTACGAGCAGTACTTC	CSAGFGSGRASYEQYF
NA	few	TRBV20-1	TRBJ2-3	TGCAGTGCTACTTCTTCCAGGGGAGGCACAGATACGCAGTATTTT	CSATSSRGGTDTQYF
NA	NA	TRBV4-2	TRBJ2-7	TGTGCCAGCAGCCAAGATAGCCCGGCACTAGCTGTCTACGAGCAGTACTTC	CASSQDSPALAVYEQYF
NA	many	TRBV10-3	TRBJ2-7	TGTGCCATCAGTCAAATCGGCCCTTCCTACGAGCAGTACTTC	CAISQIGPSYEQYF
NA	NA	TRBV7-2	TRBJ2-1	TGTGCCAGCAGCTTAGCGGGGAGACTAAGCAGGTATGAGCAGTTCTTC	CASSLAGRLSRYEQFF
NA	NA	TRBV6-2/TRBV6-3	TRBJ1-2	TGTGCCAGCAGTGTGCAGCGCTACTATGGCTACACCTTC	CASSVQRYYGYTF
TRBD2	NA	TRBV28	TRBJ2-7	TGTGCAGCCACCGGGAGGAGTTACGAGCAGTACTTC	CAATGRSYEQYF
TRBD1	NA	TRBV19	TRBJ1-2	TGTGCCAGTAGTATCCGGACAGGGGAGACCTATGGCTACACCTTC	CASSIRTGETYGYTF
NA	few	TRBV7-9	TRBJ2-5	TGTGCCAGCAGCGAACCGGGAACGAGGAGAGAGACCCAGTACTTC	CASSEPGTRRETQYF
NA	NA	TRBV11-2	TRBJ2-7	TGTGCCAGCAGCATACCCGGGACGGGTTTCTACGAGCAGTACTTC	CASSIPGTGFYEQYF
NA	NA	TRBV5-4	TRBJ1-6	TGTGCCAGCAGCTCCGGGTCAGGGTTGAGTTCACCCCTCCACTTT	CASSSGSGLSSPLHF
TRBD2	many	TRBV9	TRBJ2-1	TGTGCCAGCAGCCCCCGTAGCGGGGGGGCCTACAATGAGCAGTTCTTC	CASSPRSGGAYNEQFF
NA	NA	TRBV6-2/TRBV6-3	TRBJ2-3	TGTGCCAGCAGTTACTCGTGGACGGGGCGGACAGATACGCAGTATTTT	CASSYSWTGRTDTQYF
TRBD2	NA	TRBV6-2/TRBV6-3	TRBJ2-7	TGTGCCAGCAGTTACGGGACTAGCTTTACTTCCTACGAGCAGTACTTC	CASSYGTSFTSYEQYF
TRBD1	NA	TRBV12-5	TRBJ2-7	TGTGCTAGTGGTTTGGTACGGACAGGGGGCTACGAGCAGTACTTC	CASGLVRTGGYEQYF
NA	few	TRBV5-1	TRBJ2-7	TGCGCCAGCAGCTTGCGCCCTTCCGGCAGCTCCTACGAGCAGTACTTC	CASSLRPSGSSYEQYF
NA	NA	TRBV5-1	TRBJ2-7	TGCGCCAGCAGCTTGGGAGACACAGCCTACGAGCAGTACTTC	CASSLGDTAYEQYF
NA	NA	TRBV5-6	TRBJ2-1	TGTGCCAGCAGCTTATTAGCGGATAGGGGTTACAATGAGCAGTTCTTC	CASSLLADRGYNEQFF
TRBD2	NA	TRBV2	TRBJ2-3	TGTGCCAGCTGTGTCTGGGCGGGGGAAGGTACAGATACGCAGTATTTT	CASCVWAGEGTDTQYF
TRBD1	NA	TRBV20-1	TRBJ2-7	TGCAGTGCTAGAGGGACAGGCGACAAGTACGAGCAGTACTTC	CSARGTGDKYEQYF
TRBD2	NA	TRBV27	TRBJ2-1	TGTGCCAGCAGTTTTATTATGGGGAGGGCCTACAATGAGCAGTTCTTC	CASSFIMGRAYNEQFF
TRBD1	NA	TRBV5-1	TRBJ2-7	TGCGCCAGCAGATCCACCACTGGGACAGGGCACTACGAGCAGTACTTC	CASRSTTGTGHYEQYF
NA	few	TRBV9	TRBJ2-5	TGTGCCAGCAGCGTAGGGCCTCCAGGGGAGACCCAGTACTTC	CASSVGPPGETQYF
NA	NA	TRBV3-1	TRBJ1-1	TGTGCCAGCAGCCAAGCCCCGGACTATCAGGGCACTGAAGCTTTCTTT	CASSQAPDYQGTEAFF
NA	NA	TRBV11-1	TRBJ2-1	TGTGCCAGCAGTCCACGGTTACAGGTGTACAATGAGCAGTTCTTC	CASSPRLQVYNEQFF
NA	once	TRBV27	TRBJ1-6	TGTGCCAGCTCTCAGGGGAGAAGTAATTCACCCCCCCACTTT	CASSQGRSNSPPHF
TRBD2	NA	TRBV3-1	TRBJ2-7	TGTGCCAGCAGCCCAACTTCTAGCGGGAGGTTAAATGAGCAGTACTTC	CASSPTSSGRLNEQYF
NA	few	TRBV24-1	TRBJ2-1	TGTGCCACCGGCCGGGGAAATGAGCAGTTCTTC	CATGRGNEQFF
NA	few	TRBV6-1	TRBJ2-1	TGTGCCAGCAGTCCGGTCATAGAGCAGTTCTTC	CASSPVIEQFF
TRBD2	NA	TRBV11-3	TRBJ2-1	TGTGCCAGCAGCTCAAAACGGGGGGTAAATGAGCAGTTCTTC	CASSSKRGVNEQFF
NA	NA	TRBV29-1	TRBJ1-2	TGCAGCGTTAGGTCGGTTATGTATCCCCCGAACTATGGCTACACCTTC	CSVRSVMYPPNYGYTF
NA	few	TRBV20-1	TRBJ1-6	TGCAGTGCTAGAGATAGGGACAACCAATTTACACCCCTCCACTTT	CSARDRDNQFTPLHF
TRBD1	NA	TRBV12-3/TRBV12-4	TRBJ1-2	TGTGCCAGCAGTAATACCGGGACAGGGATCTATGGCTACACCTTC	CASSNTGTGIYGYTF
NA	few	TRBV20-1	TRBJ1-1	TGCAGTGCTAGTAGCAGCGGGACTGAAGCTTTCTTT	CSASSSGTEAFF
TRBD2	NA	TRBV28	TRBJ2-3	TGTGCCAGCAGCCCGCCCCACGTTAGCGGGGCTAGCACAGATACGCAGTATTTT	CASSPPHVSGASTDTQYF
TRBD2	once	TRBV12-3/TRBV12-4	TRBJ2-1	TGTGCCAGCAGGGCGCTAGCGGGGGGCCACTACAATGAGCAGTTCTTC	CASRALAGGHYNEQFF
NA	few	TRBV28	TRBJ2-7	TGTGCCAGCATGAGGGCGGGGTCCTACGAGCAGTACTTC	CASMRAGSYEQYF
NA	NA	TRBV20-1	TRBJ1-5	TGCAGTGCTAAAGATTCTTCGTGGGGGGCTCTATACTATAGCAATCAGCCCCAGCATTTT	CSAKDSSWGALYYSNQPQHF
TRBD1	NA	TRBV2	TRBJ1-1	TGTGCCAGCAGTGAATCAGGGGGAAGAACTGAAGCTCTCTTT	CASSESGGRTEALF
NA	few	TRBV4-1	TRBJ2-7	TGCGCCAGCAGCCATCGGACACCCTACGAGCAGTACTTC	CASSHRTPYEQYF